A selection of T cell receptor beta chains follows, all from one sample in a study of control samples from healthy donors and cancer patients. Produced via immunoSEQ multiplex PCR; TCRdb's table is partial and in-frame only. The sample lists some 220,000 clones; about 93% were seen once. The sample consisted of blood. The receptors shown here come from a man aged 50 to 60 in good health. Both conserved end residues are part of each CDR3. A D gene is named only where the DNA matches it firmly. Expanded clones are given a class, and other clones once, few, many or no size at all.

>NA|TRBV5-1|NA|TRBJ2-2
CASSPQGNTGELFF
TGCGCCAGCAGTCCTCAGGGGAACACCGGGGAGCTGTTTTTT
>NA|TRBV4-1|NA|TRBJ2-1
CASSQDRTSSYNEQFF
TGCGCCAGCAGCCAAGATAGAACCAGCTCCTACAATGAGCAGTTCTTC
>NA|TRBV7-3|NA|TRBJ1-1
CASSLEENTEAFF
TGTGCCAGCAGCCTCGAGGAGAACACTGAAGCTTTCTTT
>NA|TRBV6-5|NA|TRBJ1-2
CASSPALWDYGYTF
TGTGCCAGCAGTCCCGCTCTTTGGGACTATGGCTACACCTTC
>NA|TRBV4-1|NA|TRBJ2-2
CASSQAHRLDTGELFF
TGCGCCAGCAGCCAAGCTCACAGACTTGACACCGGGGAGCTGTTTTTT
>NA|TRBV7-8|NA|TRBJ1-6
CASSLLTGSNSPLHF
TGTGCCAGCAGCTTACTAACAGGTTCGAATTCACCCCTCCACTTT
>NA|TRBV7-6|NA|TRBJ1-3
CASSLGSAGNTIYF
TGTGCCAGCAGCTTAGGTTCCGCTGGAAACACCATATATTTT
>NA|TRBV28|once|TRBJ2-7
CASSSAGSARSSYEQYF
TGTGCCAGCAGTTCCGCCGGATCGGCTAGGAGCTCCTACGAGCAGTACTTC
>NA|TRBV6-5|NA|TRBJ1-1
CATQGRITEAFF
TGTGCCACCCAGGGAAGGATTACTGAAGCTTTCTTT
>TRBD2|TRBV7-8|NA|TRBJ2-4
CASSSTSVGSNIQYF
TGTGCCAGCAGCTCTACTAGCGTTGGGTCGAACATTCAGTACTTC
>NA|TRBV6-5|NA|TRBJ2-7
CASSYTGSYEQYF
TGTGCCAGCAGTTACACAGGGTCCTACGAGCAGTACTTC
>NA|TRBV4-3|NA|TRBJ2-7
CASSLEQGYEQYF
TGCGCCAGCAGCCTCGAACAGGGATACGAGCAGTACTTC
>TRBD1|TRBV4-2|NA|TRBJ1-2
CASSHAGTGGNYGYTF
TGTGCCAGCAGCCATGCCGGGACAGGGGGAAACTATGGCTACACCTTC
>NA|TRBV4-3|once|TRBJ1-4
CAGSQVNEKLFF
TGCGCCGGCAGCCAAGTAAATGAAAAACTGTTTTTT
>NA|TRBV5-1|NA|TRBJ2-7
CASSLGHSSYEQYF
TGCGCCAGCAGCTTGGGGCATTCGTCTTACGAGCAGTACTTC
>TRBD1|TRBV7-2|NA|TRBJ1-4
CASSLSRDRGEKLFF
TGTGCCAGCAGCTTATCTAGGGACAGGGGGGAAAAACTGTTTTTT
>NA|TRBV2|NA|TRBJ2-1
CASSDRDFNEQFF
TGTGCCAGCAGTGATCGAGACTTCAATGAGCAGTTCTTC
>TRBD2|TRBV4-3|NA|TRBJ2-7
CASSPGGHYDEQYF
TGCGCCAGCAGCCCGGGGGGGCATTACGACGAGCAGTACTTC
>TRBD2|TRBV5-1|NA|TRBJ2-5
CASSRGGSGGSEETQYF
TGCGCCAGCAGCCGCGGGGGGAGCGGGGGATCAGAAGAGACCCAGTACTTC
>NA|TRBV6-1|NA|TRBJ1-6
CASSELGAVVENSPLHF
TGTGCCAGCAGTGAATTGGGGGCGGTTGTGGAAAATTCACCCCTCCACTTT
>NA|TRBV6-4|NA|TRBJ2-1
CASSITGGAHEQFF
TGTGCCAGCAGTATCACAGGTGGAGCTCATGAGCAGTTCTTC
>TRBD1|TRBV5-6|NA|TRBJ2-3
CASTKTGLVQDTQYF
TGTGCCAGCACAAAGACAGGGTTGGTCCAGGATACGCAGTATTTT
>NA|TRBV2|NA|TRBJ1-1
CASSLQGRDGEAFF
TGTGCCAGCAGTCTTCAGGGGAGGGATGGCGAAGCTTTCTTT
>TRBD1|TRBV27|NA|TRBJ2-1
CASSYRGDNEQFF
TGTGCCAGCAGCTACAGGGGGGACAATGAGCAGTTCTTC
>TRBD2|TRBV5-1|NA|TRBJ2-2
CASHLLAGGLTGTGELFF
TGCGCCAGCCATTTACTAGCGGGGGGCCTTACAGGAACCGGGGAGCTGTTTTTT
>NA|TRBV6-6|NA|TRBJ1-4
CASSRWTDEKLFF
TGTGCCAGTAGTCGTTGGACAGATGAAAAACTGTTTTTT
>NA|TRBV11-2|NA|TRBJ1-1
CASSLDIGPGAFF
TGTGCCAGCAGCTTAGATATTGGGCCAGGGGCTTTCTTT
>NA|TRBV3-1/TRBV3-2|NA|TRBJ2-3
CASSQAPGLDTQYF
TGTGCCAGCAGCCAAGCCCCAGGGTTAGATACGCAGTATTTT
>NA|TRBV12-3/TRBV12-4|NA|TRBJ1-2
CASFDPLGGYTF
TGTGCCAGCTTCGACCCACTCGGGGGCTACACCTTC
>NA|TRBV5-4|NA|TRBJ2-5
CASCLDRGTQYF
TGTGCCAGCTGTCTTGACCGGGGGACCCAGTACTTC
>NA|TRBV19|NA|TRBJ2-3
CASTTVGGRGGTDTQYF
TGTGCCAGTACCACGGTGGGGGGCAGGGGCGGCACAGATACGCAGTATTTT
>NA|TRBV5-1|NA|TRBJ1-1
CASRSTGNTEAFF
TGCGCCAGCAGATCGACAGGGAACACTGAAGCTTTCTTT
>NA|TRBV30|NA|TRBJ1-5
CAWSVGSGQPQHF
TGTGCCTGGAGTGTAGGGTCAGGTCAGCCCCAGCATTTT
>TRBD1|TRBV7-9|NA|TRBJ1-2
CASSFHDRGISF
TGTGCCAGCAGCTTCCACGACAGGGGAATCTCTTTC
>NA|TRBV28|NA|TRBJ2-2
CASSLFRALRFTGELFF
TGTGCCAGCAGTTTATTCAGGGCACTGAGGTTCACCGGGGAGCTGTTTTTT
>TRBD1|TRBV5-1|once|TRBJ1-1
CASSWFRTGNTEAFF
TGCGCCAGCAGTTGGTTTAGGACAGGAAACACTGAAGCTTTCTTT
>TRBD1|TRBV5-5|NA|TRBJ1-2
CASSSVRGNYGYTF
TGTGCCAGCAGCTCGGTCAGGGGGAACTATGGCTACACCTTC
>NA|TRBV12-3/TRBV12-4|NA|TRBJ1-1
CASSLLNTEAFF
TGTGCCAGCAGTTTGCTGAACACTGAAGCTTTCTTT
>NA|TRBV4-3|NA|TRBJ1-6
CASSQGGAGNSPLHF
TGCGCCAGCAGCCAAGGAGGGGCAGGTAATTCACCCCTCCACTTT
>TRBD1|TRBV5-1|NA|TRBJ2-5
CASSLGQAGETQYF
TGCGCCAGCAGCCTCGGACAGGCCGGAGAGACCCAGTACTTC
>NA|TRBV27|NA|TRBJ1-5
CASSLRGSNQPQHF
TGTGCCAGCAGTTTACGGGGGAGCAATCAGCCCCAGCATTTT
>TRBD2|TRBV5-1|NA|TRBJ2-1
CASSLALAGGLTSRDEQFF
TGCGCCAGCAGCTTGGCCCTAGCGGGGGGCCTCACTAGCCGGGATGAGCAGTTCTTC